A selection of T cell receptor beta chains follows, all from one sample in a study of cytomegalovirus exposure and HLA in healthy donors. Repertoires were generated with immunoSEQ multiplex PCR, while TCRdb's copy carries only in-frame clones and drops some. The sample comprises approximately 59,000 clones, roughly two thirds of which are singletons, and 17% rests with the top ten. The sequenced material came from PBMCs. The receptors originated from a man aged 35-49 years in good health and CMV-seropositive. CDR3s include the opening cysteine and the closing phenylalanine or tryptophan. Fields, in order: J gene, clone size, V gene, D gene, CDR3 DNA, CDR3 protein. A D gene is named only where the DNA matches it firmly. A clone size is listed for some rows: how often the clone was seen (once, few, many), or a class if it is expanded.

j_call: TRBJ1-2
clone_size: NA
v_call: TRBV9
d_call: TRBD1
cdr3_nt: TGTGCCAGCAGCGCTGGACAGGGTTCCTATGGCTACACCTTC
cdr3_aa: CASSAGQGSYGYTF

j_call: TRBJ1-5
clone_size: NA
v_call: TRBV18
d_call: NA
cdr3_nt: TGTGCCAGCTCACCCTACGATTTGGGGGCCGGTTGGAATCAGCCCCAGCATTTT
cdr3_aa: CASSPYDLGAGWNQPQHF

j_call: TRBJ1-2
clone_size: NA
v_call: TRBV5-1
d_call: NA
cdr3_nt: TGCGCCAGCAGCTTGGGGACGTGGGGGGGCTATGGCTACACCTTC
cdr3_aa: CASSLGTWGGYGYTF

j_call: TRBJ2-2
clone_size: NA
v_call: TRBV6-1
d_call: TRBD1
cdr3_nt: TGTGCCACCGGGACAGGGGTCTCAACTGGGGAGCTGTTTTTT
cdr3_aa: CATGTGVSTGELFF

j_call: TRBJ2-3
clone_size: NA
v_call: TRBV20-1
d_call: NA
cdr3_nt: TGCAGTTTGTCGGGTTATACGCAGTATTTT
cdr3_aa: CSLSGYTQYF

j_call: TRBJ1-5
clone_size: NA
v_call: TRBV2
d_call: NA
cdr3_nt: TGTGCCAGCAGCGAACATTCAGGTAGCAATCAGCCCCAGCATTTT
cdr3_aa: CASSEHSGSNQPQHF

j_call: TRBJ1-1
clone_size: NA
v_call: TRBV27
d_call: NA
cdr3_nt: TGTGCCAGCAGTACGGACAGTAAAGCTTTCTTT
cdr3_aa: CASSTDSKAFF

j_call: TRBJ2-7
clone_size: NA
v_call: TRBV10-3
d_call: NA
cdr3_nt: TGTGCCATCAGTGGGACTATCTACGAGCAGTACTTC
cdr3_aa: CAISGTIYEQYF

j_call: TRBJ2-7
clone_size: NA
v_call: TRBV5-1
d_call: NA
cdr3_nt: TGCGCCAGCAGCTTGGCGCTACAGTCTACCTACGAGCAGTACTTC
cdr3_aa: CASSLALQSTYEQYF

j_call: TRBJ1-3
clone_size: NA
v_call: TRBV11-2
d_call: TRBD1
cdr3_nt: TGTGCCAGCACCCCACAGGGGAAGGGAAACACCATATATTTT
cdr3_aa: CASTPQGKGNTIYF

j_call: TRBJ2-5
clone_size: once
v_call: TRBV19
d_call: TRBD1
cdr3_nt: TGTGCCAGTAGTATAGGGACAGGGCCGCAAGAGACCCAGTACTTC
cdr3_aa: CASSIGTGPQETQYF

j_call: TRBJ2-3
clone_size: NA
v_call: TRBV13
d_call: TRBD2
cdr3_nt: TGTGCCAGCAGCTTAGCGACTAGCGGGGGGGCCACGTATACGCAGTATTTT
cdr3_aa: CASSLATSGGATYTQYF

j_call: TRBJ1-1
clone_size: NA
v_call: TRBV18
d_call: NA
cdr3_nt: TGTGCCAGCTCACCCTATGTGACAGAGAACACTGAAGCTTTCTTT
cdr3_aa: CASSPYVTENTEAFF

j_call: TRBJ2-2
clone_size: once
v_call: TRBV27
d_call: TRBD1
cdr3_nt: TGTGCCAGCAGGGACAGGGGGCCGGCCGGGGAGCTGTTTTTT
cdr3_aa: CASRDRGPAGELFF

j_call: TRBJ1-2
clone_size: NA
v_call: TRBV15
d_call: NA
cdr3_nt: TGTGCCACCAGCCGACGGCGGGGATCTGTCAACTATGGCTACACCTTC
cdr3_aa: CATSRRRGSVNYGYTF

j_call: TRBJ2-7
clone_size: NA
v_call: TRBV5-1
d_call: TRBD1
cdr3_nt: TGCGCCAGCAGCCCCGGACAGGAAGGGACCTACGAGCAGTACTTC
cdr3_aa: CASSPGQEGTYEQYF

j_call: TRBJ1-4
clone_size: NA
v_call: TRBV29-1
d_call: NA
cdr3_nt: TGCAGCGCCCTTCGGCCGGGTGAAAAACTGTTTTTT
cdr3_aa: CSALRPGEKLFF

j_call: TRBJ2-7
clone_size: NA
v_call: TRBV7-8
d_call: TRBD2
cdr3_nt: TGTGCCAGCAGCCCCTATCGTTCTGCAAGCGGGATCTTGTCCTACGAGCAGTACTTC
cdr3_aa: CASSPYRSASGILSYEQYF

j_call: TRBJ2-3
clone_size: once
v_call: TRBV4-1
d_call: TRBD1
cdr3_nt: TGCGCCAGCAGCACACACAGGGGCAGCACAGATACGCAGTATTTT
cdr3_aa: CASSTHRGSTDTQYF

j_call: TRBJ2-3
clone_size: NA
v_call: TRBV9
d_call: TRBD2
cdr3_nt: TGTGCCAGCAGCGCGGAGATACCGGGACTACCAGTTAGCACAGATACGCAGTATTTT
cdr3_aa: CASSAEIPGLPVSTDTQYF

j_call: TRBJ2-1
clone_size: NA
v_call: TRBV6-5
d_call: NA
cdr3_nt: TGTGCCAGCAAGAGAAGGGGCAATGAGCAGTTCTTC
cdr3_aa: CASKRRGNEQFF

j_call: TRBJ2-3
clone_size: NA
v_call: TRBV7-6
d_call: NA
cdr3_nt: TGTGCCAGCAGCTTAGGGCGGGGACTAGATACGCAGTATTTT
cdr3_aa: CASSLGRGLDTQYF

j_call: TRBJ1-4
clone_size: NA
v_call: TRBV29-1
d_call: TRBD1
cdr3_nt: TGCAGCGTTGGGGACAGGGGGCCAACTAATGAAAAACTGTTTTTT
cdr3_aa: CSVGDRGPTNEKLFF

j_call: TRBJ1-3
clone_size: NA
v_call: TRBV29-1
d_call: NA
cdr3_nt: TGCAGCGTTGCAGGGCTTGGAAACACCATATATTTT
cdr3_aa: CSVAGLGNTIYF

j_call: TRBJ1-2
clone_size: NA
v_call: TRBV4-3
d_call: TRBD1
cdr3_nt: TGCGCCAGCAGCCAAGATGCCAGGGGGGATGGCTACACCTTC
cdr3_aa: CASSQDARGDGYTF

j_call: TRBJ1-1
clone_size: NA
v_call: TRBV30
d_call: TRBD1
cdr3_nt: TGTGCCTGGAGTATCGGACAGGGCGCTGAAGCTTTCTTT
cdr3_aa: CAWSIGQGAEAFF

j_call: TRBJ2-2
clone_size: NA
v_call: TRBV18
d_call: NA
cdr3_nt: TGTGCCAGCTCACCCGGATTAGCGGATACCGGGGAGCTGTTTTTT
cdr3_aa: CASSPGLADTGELFF

j_call: TRBJ2-7
clone_size: medium-sized
v_call: TRBV25-1
d_call: NA
cdr3_nt: TGTGCCAGCACCGGACTCGGGAGTTCCTACGAGCAGTACTTC
cdr3_aa: CASTGLGSSYEQYF

j_call: TRBJ2-7
clone_size: NA
v_call: TRBV6-1
d_call: NA
cdr3_nt: TGTGCCAGCATCGAGCGGGCCTATGAGCAGTACTTC
cdr3_aa: CASIERAYEQYF

j_call: TRBJ1-1
clone_size: NA
v_call: TRBV4-2
d_call: NA
cdr3_nt: TGTGCCAGCAGCCAAGACCCCCAGATGCACACTGAAGCTTTCTTT
cdr3_aa: CASSQDPQMHTEAFF

j_call: TRBJ1-1
clone_size: NA
v_call: TRBV5-5
d_call: NA
cdr3_nt: TGTGCCAGCAGCTTGCGGAGCACTGAAGCTTTCTTT
cdr3_aa: CASSLRSTEAFF

j_call: TRBJ2-2
clone_size: NA
v_call: TRBV7-2
d_call: NA
cdr3_nt: TGTGCCAGCAGCTTATTCCTCCTCAGGGTCACCGGGGAGCTGTTTTTT
cdr3_aa: CASSLFLLRVTGELFF

j_call: TRBJ2-5
clone_size: NA
v_call: TRBV4-2
d_call: NA
cdr3_nt: TGTGCCAGCAGCCAAGGTTTGGGGACACAAGAGACCCAGTACTTC
cdr3_aa: CASSQGLGTQETQYF

j_call: TRBJ1-2
clone_size: NA
v_call: TRBV19
d_call: NA
cdr3_nt: TGTGCCAGTAGACAGATTCACTATGGCTACACCTTC
cdr3_aa: CASRQIHYGYTF

j_call: TRBJ2-5
clone_size: NA
v_call: TRBV4-1
d_call: TRBD2
cdr3_nt: TGCGCCAGCAGCCAAGAGGGACTACCGGGGGAGACCCAGTACTTC
cdr3_aa: CASSQEGLPGETQYF

j_call: TRBJ2-7
clone_size: few
v_call: TRBV28
d_call: NA
cdr3_nt: TGTGCCAGCAGTTTTGAGTTCGAGCAGTACTTC
cdr3_aa: CASSFEFEQYF

j_call: TRBJ1-2
clone_size: NA
v_call: TRBV2
d_call: NA
cdr3_nt: TGTGCCAGCGGGGGCCGGAACTATGGCTACACCTTC
cdr3_aa: CASGGRNYGYTF

j_call: TRBJ2-1
clone_size: NA
v_call: TRBV19
d_call: TRBD2
cdr3_nt: TGTGCCAGTAACCCTGGGACTAGCGCATACAATGAGCAGTTCTTC
cdr3_aa: CASNPGTSAYNEQFF

j_call: TRBJ2-2
clone_size: few
v_call: TRBV7-9
d_call: TRBD2
cdr3_nt: TGTGCCAGCAGCTTACCCCCTCGGCTAGCGGGTAACACCGGGGAGCTGTTTTTT
cdr3_aa: CASSLPPRLAGNTGELFF

j_call: TRBJ2-7
clone_size: NA
v_call: TRBV2
d_call: TRBD2
cdr3_nt: TGTGCCAGCAGAGTAGCGGGGGGGTATAGGGACGAGCAGTACTTC
cdr3_aa: CASRVAGGYRDEQYF

j_call: TRBJ2-3
clone_size: NA
v_call: TRBV7-9
d_call: NA
cdr3_nt: TGTGCCAGCAGCTTACCTTACACAGATACGCAGTATTTT
cdr3_aa: CASSLPYTDTQYF

j_call: TRBJ1-5
clone_size: NA
v_call: TRBV2
d_call: NA
cdr3_nt: TGTGCCAGCACGGGGGAGGGCAATCAGCCCCAGCATTTT
cdr3_aa: CASTGEGNQPQHF

j_call: TRBJ1-2
clone_size: NA
v_call: TRBV5-1
d_call: NA
cdr3_nt: TGCGCCAGCCGGCGGGGGACGGAGGCTAATTATGGCTACACCTTC
cdr3_aa: CASRRGTEANYGYTF

j_call: TRBJ2-1
clone_size: NA
v_call: TRBV20-1
d_call: NA
cdr3_nt: TGCAGTGCTAGTGGCACGGGGAAACTGTTCTTC
cdr3_aa: CSASGTGKLFF

j_call: TRBJ2-3
clone_size: few
v_call: TRBV18
d_call: NA
cdr3_nt: TGTGCCAGCTCACCAGGGCCGGGAAGCACAGATACGCAGTATTTT
cdr3_aa: CASSPGPGSTDTQYF

j_call: TRBJ1-4
clone_size: NA
v_call: TRBV18
d_call: NA
cdr3_nt: TGTGCCAGCTCACCCATCCCGGGACAAGGGAATGAAAAACTGTTTTTT
cdr3_aa: CASSPIPGQGNEKLFF

j_call: TRBJ2-1
clone_size: NA
v_call: TRBV18
d_call: TRBD2
cdr3_nt: TGTGCCAGCTCCCTTCAGCGGGAGGGCCTCAATGAGCAGTTCTTC
cdr3_aa: CASSLQREGLNEQFF

j_call: TRBJ2-2
clone_size: NA
v_call: TRBV2
d_call: TRBD1
cdr3_nt: TGTGCCAGCAGGCCCGGGACAGGGGACACCGGGGAGCTGTTTTTT
cdr3_aa: CASRPGTGDTGELFF

j_call: TRBJ2-1
clone_size: NA
v_call: TRBV7-2
d_call: NA
cdr3_nt: TGTGCCAGCAGCTCGGACGGGAACAATGAGCAGTTCTTC
cdr3_aa: CASSSDGNNEQFF

j_call: TRBJ1-2
clone_size: NA
v_call: TRBV6-5
d_call: NA
cdr3_nt: TGTGCCAGCAGGACCCGAGGTGGAGACTATGGCTACACCTTC
cdr3_aa: CASRTRGGDYGYTF

j_call: TRBJ2-1
clone_size: NA
v_call: TRBV11-3
d_call: TRBD2
cdr3_nt: TGTGCCAGCAGCCTCCAGGGACTAGCGGAAAATGAGCAGTTCTTC
cdr3_aa: CASSLQGLAENEQFF

j_call: TRBJ1-2
clone_size: NA
v_call: TRBV18
d_call: NA
cdr3_nt: TGTGCCAGCTCACCAGGGGGGGGTTCGGCCTATGGCTACACCTTC
cdr3_aa: CASSPGGGSAYGYTF

j_call: TRBJ2-2
clone_size: few
v_call: TRBV7-9
d_call: NA
cdr3_nt: TGTGCCAGCAGCTTGGGGGGGCCGGAAACCGGGGAGCTGTTTTTT
cdr3_aa: CASSLGGPETGELFF

j_call: TRBJ2-7
clone_size: NA
v_call: TRBV5-1
d_call: TRBD2
cdr3_nt: TGCGCCAGCACCGTAGCGGGGGCCACCTACGAGCAGTACTTC
cdr3_aa: CASTVAGATYEQYF

j_call: TRBJ2-5
clone_size: NA
v_call: TRBV5-1
d_call: NA
cdr3_nt: TGCGCCAGCAGCTTGCAGGTCAGCCAAGAGACCCAGTACTTC
cdr3_aa: CASSLQVSQETQYF

j_call: TRBJ2-7
clone_size: few
v_call: TRBV9
d_call: TRBD2
cdr3_nt: TGTGCCAGCAGCGTGGGACTAGGGGGGGAGCAGTACTTC
cdr3_aa: CASSVGLGGEQYF

j_call: TRBJ2-1
clone_size: NA
v_call: TRBV30
d_call: TRBD2
cdr3_nt: TGTGCCTGGGCTAGCGGGGGCCACAATGAGCAGTTCTTC
cdr3_aa: CAWASGGHNEQFF